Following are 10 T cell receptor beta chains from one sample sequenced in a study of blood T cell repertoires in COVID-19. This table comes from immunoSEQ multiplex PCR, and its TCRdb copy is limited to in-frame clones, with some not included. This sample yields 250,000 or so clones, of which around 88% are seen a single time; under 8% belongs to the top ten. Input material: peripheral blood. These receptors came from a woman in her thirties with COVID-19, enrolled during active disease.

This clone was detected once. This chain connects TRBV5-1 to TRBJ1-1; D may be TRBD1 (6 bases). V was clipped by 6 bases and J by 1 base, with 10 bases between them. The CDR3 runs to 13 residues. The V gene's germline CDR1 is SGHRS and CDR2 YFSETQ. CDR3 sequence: CASTTTGNTEAFF. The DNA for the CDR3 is TGCGCCAGCACCACGACAGGGAACACTGAAGCTTTCTTT.

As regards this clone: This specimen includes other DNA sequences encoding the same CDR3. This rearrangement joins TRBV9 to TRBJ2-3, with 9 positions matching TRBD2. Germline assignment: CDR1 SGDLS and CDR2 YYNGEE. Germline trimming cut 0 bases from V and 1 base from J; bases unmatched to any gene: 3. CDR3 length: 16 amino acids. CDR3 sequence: CASSVGASGGTDTQYF. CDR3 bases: TGTGCCAGCAGCGTAGGGGCTAGCGGGGGCACAGATACGCAGTATTTT.

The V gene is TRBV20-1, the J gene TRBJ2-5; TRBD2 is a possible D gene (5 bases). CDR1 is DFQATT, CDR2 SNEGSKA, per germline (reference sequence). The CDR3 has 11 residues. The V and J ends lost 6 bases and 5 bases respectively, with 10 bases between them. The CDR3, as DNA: TGCAGTGCCACCGGCGGGGAGACCCAGTACTTC. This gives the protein CSATGGETQYF.

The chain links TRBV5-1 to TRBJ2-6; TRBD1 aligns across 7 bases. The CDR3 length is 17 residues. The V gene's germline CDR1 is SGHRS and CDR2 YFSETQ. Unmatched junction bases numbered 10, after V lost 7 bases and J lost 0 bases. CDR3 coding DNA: TGCGCCAGCGGACGACAGGGACAAACCTCTGGGGCCAACGTCCTGACTTTC. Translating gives CASGRQGQTSGANVLTF.

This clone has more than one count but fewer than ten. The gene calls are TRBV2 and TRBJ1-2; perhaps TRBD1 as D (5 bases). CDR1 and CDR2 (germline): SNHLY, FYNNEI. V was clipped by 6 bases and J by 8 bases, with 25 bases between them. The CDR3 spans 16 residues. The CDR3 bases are TGTGCCAGCAGCGCCACTCGGGACGGCGGGGGGGACGGCTACACCTTC. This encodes CASSATRDGGGDGYTF.

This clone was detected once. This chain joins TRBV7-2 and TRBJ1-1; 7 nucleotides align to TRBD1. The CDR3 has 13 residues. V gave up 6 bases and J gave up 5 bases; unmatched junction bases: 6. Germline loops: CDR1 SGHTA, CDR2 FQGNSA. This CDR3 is CASSTGEGTEAFF. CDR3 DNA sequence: TGTGCCAGCAGTACAGGGGAAGGGACTGAAGCTTTCTTT.

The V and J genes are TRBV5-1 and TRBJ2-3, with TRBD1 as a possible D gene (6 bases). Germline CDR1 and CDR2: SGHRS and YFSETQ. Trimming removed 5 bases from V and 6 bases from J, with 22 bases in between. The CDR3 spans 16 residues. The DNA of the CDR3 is TGCGCCAGCAGACCCTTTGGGGGCTCTGCCGGTGATACGCAGTATTTT. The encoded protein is CASRPFGGSAGDTQYF.

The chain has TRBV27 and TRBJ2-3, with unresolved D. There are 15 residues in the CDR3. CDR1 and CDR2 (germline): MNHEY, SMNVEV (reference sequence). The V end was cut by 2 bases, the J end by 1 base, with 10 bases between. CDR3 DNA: TGTGCCAGCAGTTTACGGCAGGTTGGCACAGATACGCAGTATTTT. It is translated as CASSLRQVGTDTQYF.

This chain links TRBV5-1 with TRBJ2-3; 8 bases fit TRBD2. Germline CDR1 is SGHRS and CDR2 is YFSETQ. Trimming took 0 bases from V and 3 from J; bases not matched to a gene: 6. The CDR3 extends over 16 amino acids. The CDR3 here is CASSLVTSGKTDTQYF. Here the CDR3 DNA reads TGCGCCAGCAGCTTGGTTACTAGCGGAAAGACAGATACGCAGTATTTT.

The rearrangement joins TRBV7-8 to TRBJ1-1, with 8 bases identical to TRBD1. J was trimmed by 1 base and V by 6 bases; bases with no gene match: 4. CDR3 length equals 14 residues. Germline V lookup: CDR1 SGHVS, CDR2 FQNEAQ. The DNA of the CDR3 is TGTGCCAGCAGAAACGACAGGGGGAACACTGAAGCTTTCTTT. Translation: CASRNDRGNTEAFF.